This T cell receptor (beta chain) was profiled in a study of OX40 agonist ivuxolimab in advanced cancers. Study-wide context: Every patient in dose escalation had hepatocellular carcinoma, melanoma, renal cell or head and neck cancer. Earlier anti-PD-1, anti-PD-L1 or anti-CTLA-4 therapy was permitted; about 44% had received some.

V dropped 2 bases and J dropped 5 bases, with 12 bases sitting between them. This CDR3 contains 14 residues. CDR1 is SQVTM, CDR2 ANQGSEA, per germline. Individuals having autoimmune disease history or systemic immunosuppression were not enrolled. The protocol was immunoSEQ multiplex PCR, while the TCRdb copy is restricted to in-frame clones and leaves out a portion. The table shows more than 45,000 clones, with 88% occurring only once. As to this clone: Its antigen is not known.

Findings of the study overall: The study did not work out the antigen specificity of the expanded peripheral T cells.

Sequenced here: CD4+ or CD8+ T cells sorted from blood, sampled in a trial of the OX40 agonist ivuxolimab. The J gene is TRBJ2-2, the V gene TRBV29-1, with D possibly being TRBD1 (5 bases). This TCR was recovered from an adult with an advanced solid tumor such as melanoma, head and neck, liver or kidney cancer. The CDR3 nucleotides are TGCAGCGTTGAAAAGCAAGCAGGGACCGGGGAGCTGTTTTTT. Amino acid sequence: CSVEKQAGTGELFF.